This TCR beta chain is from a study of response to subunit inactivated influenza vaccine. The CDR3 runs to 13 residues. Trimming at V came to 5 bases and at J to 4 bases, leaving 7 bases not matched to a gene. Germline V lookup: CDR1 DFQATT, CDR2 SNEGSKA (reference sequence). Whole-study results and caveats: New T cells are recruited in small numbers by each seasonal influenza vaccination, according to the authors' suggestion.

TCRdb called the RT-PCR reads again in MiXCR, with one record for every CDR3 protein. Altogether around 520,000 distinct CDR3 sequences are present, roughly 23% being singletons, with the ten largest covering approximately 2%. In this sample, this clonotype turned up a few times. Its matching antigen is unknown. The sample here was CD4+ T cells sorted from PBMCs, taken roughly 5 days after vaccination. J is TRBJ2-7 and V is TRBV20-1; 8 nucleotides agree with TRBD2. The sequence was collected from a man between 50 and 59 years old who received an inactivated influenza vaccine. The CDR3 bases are TGCAGTGCTGACCCGGGACTAGGGTACGAGCAGTACTTC. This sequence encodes CSADPGLGYEQYF.